This T cell receptor (beta chain) was obtained from a study of blood T cell repertoires in COVID-19. Produced via immunoSEQ multiplex PCR; TCRdb's table is partial and in-frame only. Here the sample spans about 150,000 clones, around 80% being singletons. The sample was PBMCs or T cells enriched from blood (not recorded which). The origin of this receptor is a woman in her fifties or sixties who had recovered from COVID-19.

In DNA, the CDR3 is TGTGCCAGCAGTGCCCCCAGGGAACTATACGAGCAGTACTTC. Amino acids: CASSAPRELYEQYF. The chain carries TRBV28 and TRBJ2-7, with D tentatively TRBD1 (5 bases). CDR3 length: 14 residues. Trimming pared 5 bases from V and 4 bases from J, leaving 15 bases between. The germline V gene encodes CDR1 MDHEN and CDR2 SYDVKM.